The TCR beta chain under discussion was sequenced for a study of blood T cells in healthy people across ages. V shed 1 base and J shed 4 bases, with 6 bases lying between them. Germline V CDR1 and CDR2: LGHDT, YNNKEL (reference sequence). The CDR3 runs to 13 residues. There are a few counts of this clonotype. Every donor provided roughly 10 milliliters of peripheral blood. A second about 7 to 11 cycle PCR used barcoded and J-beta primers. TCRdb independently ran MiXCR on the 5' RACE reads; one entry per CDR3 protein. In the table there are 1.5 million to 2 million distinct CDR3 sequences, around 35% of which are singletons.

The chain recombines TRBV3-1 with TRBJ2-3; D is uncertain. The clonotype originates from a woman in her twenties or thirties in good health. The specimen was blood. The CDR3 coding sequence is TGTGCCAGCAGCCAAGTCTGGGCAGATACGCAGTATTTT. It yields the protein CASSQVWADTQYF.